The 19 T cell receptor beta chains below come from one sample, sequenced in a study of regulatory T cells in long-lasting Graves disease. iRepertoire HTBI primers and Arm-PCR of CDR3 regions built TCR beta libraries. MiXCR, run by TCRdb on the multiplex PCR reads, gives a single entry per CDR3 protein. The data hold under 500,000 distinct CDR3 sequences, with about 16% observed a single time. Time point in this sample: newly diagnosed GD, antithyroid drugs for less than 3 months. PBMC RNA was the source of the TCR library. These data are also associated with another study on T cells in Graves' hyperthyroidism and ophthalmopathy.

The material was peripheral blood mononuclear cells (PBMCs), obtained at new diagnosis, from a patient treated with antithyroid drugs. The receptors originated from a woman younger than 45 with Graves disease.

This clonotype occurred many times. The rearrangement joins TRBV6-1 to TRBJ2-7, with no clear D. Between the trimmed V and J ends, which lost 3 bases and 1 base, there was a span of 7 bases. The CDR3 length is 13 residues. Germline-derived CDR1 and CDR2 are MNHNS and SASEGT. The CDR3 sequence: CASSDELSYEQYF. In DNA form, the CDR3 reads TGTGCCAGCAGTGATGAGCTTTCCTACGAGCAGTACTTC.

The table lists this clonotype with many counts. CDR3 residues: CASSQQPNGGLETQYF. CDR3 DNA: TGTGCCAGCAGCCAACAACCCAATGGAGGATTGGAGACCCAGTACTTC. The V call is TRBV7-2, the J call TRBJ2-5, with TRBD2 as a possible D gene (5 bases). Trimming pared 5 bases from V and 5 bases from J, leaving 21 bases between. Germline-derived CDR1 and CDR2 are SGHTA and FQGNSA. The CDR3 loop spans 16 amino acids. Full variable domain (outside the CDR3, taken from reference TRBV7-2 and TRBJ2-5): GAGVSQSPSNKVTEKGKDVELRCDPISGHTALYWYRQSLGQGLEFLIYFQGNSAPDKSGLPSDRFSAERTGGSVSTLTIQRTQQEDSAVYLCASSQQPNGGLETQYFGPGTRLLVL.

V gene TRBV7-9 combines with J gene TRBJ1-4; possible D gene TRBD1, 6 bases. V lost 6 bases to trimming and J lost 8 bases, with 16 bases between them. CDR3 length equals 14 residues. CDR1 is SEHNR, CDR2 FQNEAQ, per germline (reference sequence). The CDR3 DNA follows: TGTGCCAGCAGGCTTGGGGGACAAGGGGAAAAACTGTTTTTT. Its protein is CASRLGGQGEKLFF.

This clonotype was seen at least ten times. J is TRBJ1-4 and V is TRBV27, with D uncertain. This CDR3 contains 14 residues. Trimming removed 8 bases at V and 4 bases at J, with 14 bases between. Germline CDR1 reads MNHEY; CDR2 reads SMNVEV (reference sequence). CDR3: CASSRTAYNEKLFF. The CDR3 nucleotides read TGTGCCAGCTCCAGGACGGCATATAATGAAAAACTGTTTTTT.

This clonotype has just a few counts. The CDR3 here is CASSVEGTYSPLHF. Here the CDR3 DNA reads TGTGCCAGCAGCGTAGAAGGGACGTATTCACCCCTCCACTTT. This sequence joins TRBV9 and TRBJ1-6, with a possible D match to TRBD1 (5 bases). This CDR3 is 14 amino acids long. Germline V gene sequence: CDR1 SGDLS, CDR2 YYNGEE. The V end was cut by 0 bases, the J end by 8 bases, with 9 bases between.

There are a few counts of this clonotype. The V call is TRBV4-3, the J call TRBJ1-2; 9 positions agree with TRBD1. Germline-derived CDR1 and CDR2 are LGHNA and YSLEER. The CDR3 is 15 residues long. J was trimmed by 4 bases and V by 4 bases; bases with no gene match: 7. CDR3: CASSRDRDRVYGYTF. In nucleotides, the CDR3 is TGCGCCAGCAGCCGCGACCGGGACAGGGTCTATGGCTACACCTTC.

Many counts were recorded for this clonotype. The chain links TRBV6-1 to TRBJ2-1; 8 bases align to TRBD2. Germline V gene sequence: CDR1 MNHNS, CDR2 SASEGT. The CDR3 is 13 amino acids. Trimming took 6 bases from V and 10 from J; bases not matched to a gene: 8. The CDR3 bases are TGTGCCAGCAGGGGACTAGGGGATCGGGAGCAGTTCTTC. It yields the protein CASRGLGDREQFF.

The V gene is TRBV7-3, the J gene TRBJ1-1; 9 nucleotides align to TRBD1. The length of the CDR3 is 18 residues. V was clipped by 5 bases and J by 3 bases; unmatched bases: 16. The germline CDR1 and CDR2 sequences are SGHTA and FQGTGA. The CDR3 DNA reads TGTGCCAGCAGCGTCCCCTCCGGGACAGGGAGGCAGGACACTGAAGCTTTCTTT. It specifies CASSVPSGTGRQDTEAFF.

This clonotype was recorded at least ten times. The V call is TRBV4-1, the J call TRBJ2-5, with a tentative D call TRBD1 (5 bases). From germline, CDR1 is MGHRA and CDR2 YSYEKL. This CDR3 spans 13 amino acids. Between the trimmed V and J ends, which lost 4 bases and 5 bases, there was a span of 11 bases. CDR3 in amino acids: CASSLQGYETQYF. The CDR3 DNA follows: TGCGCCAGCAGCCTCCAGGGTTATGAGACCCAGTACTTC.

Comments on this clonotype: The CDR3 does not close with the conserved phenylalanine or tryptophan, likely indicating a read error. The CDR3 nucleotides read TGCAGTGCTAAACTCGGGGCGGGGCTAATTCAAGAGACCCAGTACCTC. This translates into CSAKLGAGLIQETQYL. V is TRBV20-1 and J is TRBJ2-5, with D possibly TRBD2 on 6 matching bases. With 4 bases removed from V and 2 bases from J, the gap between germline ends came to 20 bases. The CDR3 runs 16 residues. Germline CDR1 reads DFQATT; CDR2 reads SNEGSKA (reference sequence).

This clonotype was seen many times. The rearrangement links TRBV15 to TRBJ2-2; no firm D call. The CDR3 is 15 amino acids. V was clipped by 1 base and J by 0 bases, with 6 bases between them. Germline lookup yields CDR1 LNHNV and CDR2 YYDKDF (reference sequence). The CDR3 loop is CATSRALANTGELFF. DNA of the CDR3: TGTGCCACCAGCAGAGCTCTAGCGAACACCGGGGAGCTGTTTTTT.

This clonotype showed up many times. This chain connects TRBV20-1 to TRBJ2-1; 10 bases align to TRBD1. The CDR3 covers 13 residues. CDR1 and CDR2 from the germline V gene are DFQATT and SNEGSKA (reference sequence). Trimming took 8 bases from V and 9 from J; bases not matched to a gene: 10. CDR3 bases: TGCAGTCGAGGGGGACAGGGGTTTAGTGAGCAGTTCTTC. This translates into CSRGGQGFSEQFF.

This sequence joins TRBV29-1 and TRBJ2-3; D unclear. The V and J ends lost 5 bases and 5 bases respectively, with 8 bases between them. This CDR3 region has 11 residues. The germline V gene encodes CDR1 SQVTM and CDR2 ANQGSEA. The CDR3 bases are TGCAGCGTTCATAAACAAGATACGCAGTATTTT. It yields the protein CSVHKQDTQYF.

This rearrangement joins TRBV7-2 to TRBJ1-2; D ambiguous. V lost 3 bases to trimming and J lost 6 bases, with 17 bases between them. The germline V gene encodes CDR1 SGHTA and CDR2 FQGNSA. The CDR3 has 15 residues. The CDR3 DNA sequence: TGTGCCAGCAGCTTCCCCCCCGTCGGGGTGGATGGCTACACCTTC. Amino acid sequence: CASSFPPVGVDGYTF.

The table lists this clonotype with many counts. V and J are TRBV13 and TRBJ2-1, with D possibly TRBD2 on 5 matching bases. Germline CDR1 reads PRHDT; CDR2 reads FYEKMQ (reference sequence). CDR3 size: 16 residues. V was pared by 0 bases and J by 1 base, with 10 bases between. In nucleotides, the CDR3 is TGTGCCAGCAGCTTAGGACTAGAATTTTCCTACAATGAGCAGTTCTTC. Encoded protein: CASSLGLEFSYNEQFF.

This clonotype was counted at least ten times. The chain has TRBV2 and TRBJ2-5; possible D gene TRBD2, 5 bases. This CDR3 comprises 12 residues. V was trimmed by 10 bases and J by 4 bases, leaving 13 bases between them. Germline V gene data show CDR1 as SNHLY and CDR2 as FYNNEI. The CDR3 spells CATRELGETQYF. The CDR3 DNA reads TGTGCCACCCGGGAATTGGGAGAGACCCAGTACTTC.

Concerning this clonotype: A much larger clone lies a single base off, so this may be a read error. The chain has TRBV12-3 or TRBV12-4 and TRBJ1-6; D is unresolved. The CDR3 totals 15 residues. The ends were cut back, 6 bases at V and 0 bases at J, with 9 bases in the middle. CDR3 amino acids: CASRSRSSYNSPLHF. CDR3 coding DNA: TGTGCCAGCAGGTCCAGGAGCTCCTATAATTCACCCCTCCACTTT.

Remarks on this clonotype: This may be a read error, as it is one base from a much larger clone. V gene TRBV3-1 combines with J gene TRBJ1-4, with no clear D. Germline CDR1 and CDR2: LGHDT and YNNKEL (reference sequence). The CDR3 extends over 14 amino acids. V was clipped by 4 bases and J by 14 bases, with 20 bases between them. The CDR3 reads CASSRTVMGSTLFF. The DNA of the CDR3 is TGTGCCAGCAGCCGGACCGTTATGGGGTCAACCCTGTTTTTT.

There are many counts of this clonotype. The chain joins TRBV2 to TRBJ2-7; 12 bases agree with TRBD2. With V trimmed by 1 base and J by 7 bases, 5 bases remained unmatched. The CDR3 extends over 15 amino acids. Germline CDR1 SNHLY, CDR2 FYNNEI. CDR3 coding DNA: TGTGCCAGCAGTGAAGAGGGACTAGCGGGCAGGGAGCAGTACTTC. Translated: CASSEEGLAGREQYF.